This TCR beta chain was sequenced during a study of blood T cell repertoires in COVID-19. Study context: Some COVID-19 samples were acute and others convalescent; all came from the United States, Italy and Spain. Sources were T cells, B-cell-depleted T cells, or PBMCs; the material itself was cDNA or gDNA.

Per the original data handling: Reference gene primer amplification in the assay estimated nucleated cell counts. Produced via immunoSEQ multiplex PCR; TCRdb's table is partial and in-frame only. D and trimming come from the DNA, and the V and J calls and clone size come from that table. The repertoire holds under 300,000 clones, with almost 90% as singletons. The V gene end was trimmed by 4 bases and the J gene end by 0 bases; junction bases not matched to a gene: 6. CDR1 is SGHNT and CDR2 is YYREEE in the germline V gene (reference sequence). The CDR3 contains 17 residues. This receptor was obtained from a woman aged 60 to 75 with COVID-19, enrolled during active disease. This chain joins TRBV5-4 and TRBJ2-1; 11 bases fit TRBD2. The specimen sequenced was peripheral blood. The CDR3 spells CASSPGLAGSSYNEQFF. For the CDR3, the DNA is TGTGCCAGCAGCCCCGGACTAGCGGGCAGCTCCTACAATGAGCAGTTCTTC.